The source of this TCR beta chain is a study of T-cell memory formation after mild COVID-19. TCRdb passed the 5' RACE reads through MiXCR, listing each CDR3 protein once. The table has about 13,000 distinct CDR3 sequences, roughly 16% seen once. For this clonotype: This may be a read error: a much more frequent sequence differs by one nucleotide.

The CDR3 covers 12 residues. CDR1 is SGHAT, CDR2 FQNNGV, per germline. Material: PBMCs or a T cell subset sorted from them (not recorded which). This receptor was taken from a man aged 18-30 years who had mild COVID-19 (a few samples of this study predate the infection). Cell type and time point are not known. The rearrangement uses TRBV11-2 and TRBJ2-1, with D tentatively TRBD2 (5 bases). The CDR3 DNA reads TGTGACAGCAGCTTAGGCGGGTATGAGCAGTTCTTC. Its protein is CDSSLGGYEQFF.